This T cell receptor beta chain was documented in a study of blood T cell repertoires in COVID-19. About the study: The cDNA or gDNA used as material had been derived from T cells, B-cell-depleted T cells, or PBMCs.

The V end lost 0 bases, the J end lost 10 bases, and 16 bases lay between the germline ends. CDR3 length: 16 residues. Germline V lookup: CDR1 MNHNY, CDR2 SVGAGI (reference sequence). In the study's own analysis: Amplifying reference gene primers gave estimates of nucleated cell counts. TCRdb keeps only in-frame clones here, not all; method: immunoSEQ multiplex PCR. D and trimming were read from the DNA, whereas the V and J calls and clone size are those reported in that table. Among about 160,000 clones listed, 70% to 90% were seen once. Seattle-derived patients entered the study during active infection and were followed longitudinally.

The clonotype was recovered from an elderly man with COVID-19, enrolled during active disease. The sequenced sample was peripheral blood. V is TRBV6-6 and J is TRBJ1-6, with D hard to call. The CDR3 loop is CASSYSSTGLESPLHF. DNA of the CDR3: TGTGCCAGCAGTTACTCGTCGACGGGGTTAGAGTCACCCCTCCACTTT.